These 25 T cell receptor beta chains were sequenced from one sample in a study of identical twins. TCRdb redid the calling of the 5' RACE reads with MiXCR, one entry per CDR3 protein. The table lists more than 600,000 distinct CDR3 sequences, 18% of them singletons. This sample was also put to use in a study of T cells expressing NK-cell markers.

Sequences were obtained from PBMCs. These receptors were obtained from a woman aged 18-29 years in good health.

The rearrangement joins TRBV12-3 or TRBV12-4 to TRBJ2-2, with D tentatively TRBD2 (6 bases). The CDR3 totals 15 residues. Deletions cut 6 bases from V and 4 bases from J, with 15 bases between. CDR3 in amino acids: CASRSPYGGTGELFF. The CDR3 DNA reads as TGTGCCAGCAGATCGCCCTACGGGGGCACCGGGGAGCTGTTTTTT.

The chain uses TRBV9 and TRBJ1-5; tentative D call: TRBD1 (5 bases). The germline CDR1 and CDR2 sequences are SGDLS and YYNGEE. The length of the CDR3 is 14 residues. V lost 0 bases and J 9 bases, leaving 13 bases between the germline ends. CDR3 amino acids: CASSVEPGGMPQHF. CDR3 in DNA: TGTGCCAGCAGCGTAGAACCGGGGGGTATGCCCCAGCATTTT. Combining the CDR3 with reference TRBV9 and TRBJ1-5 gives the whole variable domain DSGVTQTPKHLITATGQRVTLRCSPRSGDLSVYWYQQSLDQGLQFLIQYYNGEERAKGNILERFSAQQFPDLHSELNLSSLELGDSALYFCASSVEPGGMPQHFGDGTRLSIL.

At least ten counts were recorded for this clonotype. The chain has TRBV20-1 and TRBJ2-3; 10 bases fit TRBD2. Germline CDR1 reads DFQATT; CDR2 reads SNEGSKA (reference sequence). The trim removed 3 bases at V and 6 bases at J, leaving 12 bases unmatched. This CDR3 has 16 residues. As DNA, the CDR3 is TGCAGTGCTAGCGGGCTAGCGGGAGTGGTCATTGATACGCAGTATTTT. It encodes CSASGLAGVVIDTQYF.

The DNA of the CDR3 is TGTGCCAGCAGTCCAGGACAACTTCCTTACGAGCAGTACTTC. Translating it yields CASSPGQLPYEQYF. The chain uses TRBV6-1 and TRBJ2-7; D may be TRBD1 (5 bases). Germline V CDR1 and CDR2: MNHNS, SASEGT. The CDR3 loop spans 14 amino acids. Trimming shortened V by 5 bases and J by 4 bases, and 15 bases separated the two germline ends.

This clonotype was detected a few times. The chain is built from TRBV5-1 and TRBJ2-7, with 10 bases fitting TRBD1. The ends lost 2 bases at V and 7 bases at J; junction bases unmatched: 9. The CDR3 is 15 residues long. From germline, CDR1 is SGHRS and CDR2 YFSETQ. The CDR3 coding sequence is TGCGCCAGCAGCTTTCGACAGGGGGCTTTGGTGGAGCAGTACTTC. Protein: CASSFRQGALVEQYF.

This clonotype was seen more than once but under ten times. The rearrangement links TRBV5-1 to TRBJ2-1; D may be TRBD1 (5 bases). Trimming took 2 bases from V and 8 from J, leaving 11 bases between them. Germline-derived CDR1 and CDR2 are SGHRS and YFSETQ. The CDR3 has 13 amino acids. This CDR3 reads CASSLPIRDEQFF. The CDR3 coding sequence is TGCGCCAGCAGCTTACCCATCAGGGATGAGCAGTTCTTC.

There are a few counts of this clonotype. CDR3 sequence reads: CASSWGDRVNTEAFF. The CDR3 DNA is TGCGCCAGCAGCTGGGGGGACAGGGTGAACACTGAAGCTTTCTTT. This chain links TRBV5-1 with TRBJ1-1; 9 bases fit TRBD1. The germline CDR1 and CDR2 sequences are SGHRS and YFSETQ. CDR3 size: 15 residues. The V and J ends lost 3 bases and 0 bases, in that order; junction bases with no gene match: 3.

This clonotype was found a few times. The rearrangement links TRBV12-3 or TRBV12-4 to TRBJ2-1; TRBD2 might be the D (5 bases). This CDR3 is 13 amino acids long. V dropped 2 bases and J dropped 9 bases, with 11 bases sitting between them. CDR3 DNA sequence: TGTGCCAGCAGTTTATTGAGGGAAAGTGAGCAGTTCTTC. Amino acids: CASSLLRESEQFF.

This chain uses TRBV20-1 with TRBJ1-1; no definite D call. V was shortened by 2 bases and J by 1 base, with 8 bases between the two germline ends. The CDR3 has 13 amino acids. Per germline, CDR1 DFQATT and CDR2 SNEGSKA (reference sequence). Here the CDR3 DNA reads TGCAGTGCTAGAAGTCAGCCGAACACTGAAGCTTTCTTT. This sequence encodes CSARSQPNTEAFF.

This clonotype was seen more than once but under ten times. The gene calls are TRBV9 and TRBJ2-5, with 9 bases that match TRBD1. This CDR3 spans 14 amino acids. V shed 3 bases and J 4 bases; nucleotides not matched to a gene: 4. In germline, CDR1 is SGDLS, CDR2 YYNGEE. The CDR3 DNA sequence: TGTGCCAGCAGCGCCGGGACAGGGCCAGAGACCCAGTACTTC. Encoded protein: CASSAGTGPETQYF. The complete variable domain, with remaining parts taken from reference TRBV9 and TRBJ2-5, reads DSGVTQTPKHLITATGQRVTLRCSPRSGDLSVYWYQQSLDQGLQFLIQYYNGEERAKGNILERFSAQQFPDLHSELNLSSLELGDSALYFCASSAGTGPETQYFGPGTRLLVL.

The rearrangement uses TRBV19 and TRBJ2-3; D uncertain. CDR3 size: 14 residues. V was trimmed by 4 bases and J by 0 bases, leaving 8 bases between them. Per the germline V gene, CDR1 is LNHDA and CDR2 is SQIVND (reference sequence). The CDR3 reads CASSSYRSTDTQYF. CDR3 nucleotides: TGTGCCAGTAGTAGTTACCGAAGCACAGATACGCAGTATTTT.

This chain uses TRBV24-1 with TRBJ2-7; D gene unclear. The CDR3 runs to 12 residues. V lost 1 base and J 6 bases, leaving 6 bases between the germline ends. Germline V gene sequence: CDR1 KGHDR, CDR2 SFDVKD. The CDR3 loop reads CATSDFKSEQYF. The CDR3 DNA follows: TGTGCCACCAGTGATTTTAAATCCGAGCAGTACTTC.

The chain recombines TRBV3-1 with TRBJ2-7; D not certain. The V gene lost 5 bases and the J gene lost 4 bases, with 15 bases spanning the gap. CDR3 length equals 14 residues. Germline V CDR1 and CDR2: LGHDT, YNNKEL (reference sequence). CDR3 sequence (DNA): TGTGCCAGCAGCGATGTTGACTCCTTTTACGAGCAGTACTTC. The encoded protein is CASSDVDSFYEQYF.

This CDR3 is CASSFLDRGHEKLFF. CDR3 nucleotide sequence: TGTGCCAGCAGCTTTTTGGACAGGGGCCACGAAAAACTGTTTTTT. V and J are TRBV5-5 and TRBJ1-4; 9 bases are a match to TRBD1. Looked up from germline, CDR1 is SGHKS and CDR2 is YYEKEE (reference sequence). This CDR3 spans 15 amino acids. V lost 2 bases and J lost 8; bases outside the gene matches: 7.

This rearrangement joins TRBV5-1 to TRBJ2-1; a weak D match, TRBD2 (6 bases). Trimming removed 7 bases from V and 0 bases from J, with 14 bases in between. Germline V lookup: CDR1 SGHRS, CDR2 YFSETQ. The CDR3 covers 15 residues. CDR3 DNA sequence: TGCGCCAGCGCCCCGCGGGAAAGCTCCTACAATGAGCAGTTCTTC. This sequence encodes CASAPRESSYNEQFF.

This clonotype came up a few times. The CDR3 coding sequence is TGCAGTGCCCTAAGGGACTACCCTAGCACAGATACGCAGTATTTT. It translates to CSALRDYPSTDTQYF. The chain recombines TRBV20-1 with TRBJ2-3; 7 nucleotides line up with TRBD2. Germline CDR1 reads DFQATT; CDR2 reads SNEGSKA (reference sequence). CDR3 length equals 15 residues. The junction had 9 bases not matched to a gene; V was cut back by 6 bases and J by 0 bases.

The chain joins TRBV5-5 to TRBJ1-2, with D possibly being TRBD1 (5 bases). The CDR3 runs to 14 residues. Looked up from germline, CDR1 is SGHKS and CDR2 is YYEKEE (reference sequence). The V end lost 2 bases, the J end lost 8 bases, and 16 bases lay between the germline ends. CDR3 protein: CASSFLRQPSGYTF. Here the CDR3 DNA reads TGTGCCAGCAGCTTCCTTCGACAGCCCTCCGGCTACACCTTC.

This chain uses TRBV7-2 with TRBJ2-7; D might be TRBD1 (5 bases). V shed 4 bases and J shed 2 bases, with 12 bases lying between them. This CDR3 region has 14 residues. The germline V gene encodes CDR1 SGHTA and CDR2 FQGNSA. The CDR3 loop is CASSSARQTYEQYF. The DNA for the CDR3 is TGTGCCAGCAGCTCCGCTCGACAGACCTACGAGCAGTACTTC. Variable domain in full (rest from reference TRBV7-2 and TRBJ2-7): GAGVSQSPSNKVTEKGKDVELRCDPISGHTALYWYRQSLGQGLEFLIYFQGNSAPDKSGLPSDRFSAERTGGSVSTLTIQRTQQEDSAVYLCASSSARQTYEQYFGPGTRLTVT.

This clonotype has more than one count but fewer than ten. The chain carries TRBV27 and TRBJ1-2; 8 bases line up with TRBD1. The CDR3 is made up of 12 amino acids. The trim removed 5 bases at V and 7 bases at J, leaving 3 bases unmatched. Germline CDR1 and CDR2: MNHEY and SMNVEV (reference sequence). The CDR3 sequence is CASSHQGAGYTF. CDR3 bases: TGTGCCAGCAGTCACCAGGGGGCTGGCTACACCTTC.

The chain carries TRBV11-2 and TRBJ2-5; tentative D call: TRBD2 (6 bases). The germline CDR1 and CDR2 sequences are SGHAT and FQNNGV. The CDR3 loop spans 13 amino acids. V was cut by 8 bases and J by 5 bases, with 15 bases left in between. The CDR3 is CASGLSGVETQYF. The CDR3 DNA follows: TGTGCCAGCGGACTATCGGGAGTGGAGACCCAGTACTTC.

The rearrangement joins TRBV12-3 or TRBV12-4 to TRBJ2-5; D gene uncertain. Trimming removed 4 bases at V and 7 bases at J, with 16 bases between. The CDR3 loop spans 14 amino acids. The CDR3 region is CASSWGILVGTQYF. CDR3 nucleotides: TGTGCCAGCAGTTGGGGTATTCTAGTGGGGACCCAGTACTTC.

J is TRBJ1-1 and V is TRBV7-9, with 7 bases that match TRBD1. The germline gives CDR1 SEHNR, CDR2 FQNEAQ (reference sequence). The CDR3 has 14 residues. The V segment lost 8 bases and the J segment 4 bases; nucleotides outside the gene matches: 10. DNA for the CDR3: TGTGCCAGCGAGCGGACAGGAGCGGGCACTGAAGCTTTCTTT. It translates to CASERTGAGTEAFF.

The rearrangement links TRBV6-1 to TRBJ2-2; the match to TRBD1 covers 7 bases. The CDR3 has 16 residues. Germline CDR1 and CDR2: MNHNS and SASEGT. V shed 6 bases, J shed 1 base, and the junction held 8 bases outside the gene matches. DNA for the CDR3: TGTGCCAGCAGCCTCACAGGGGAACGGAACACCGGGGAGCTGTTTTTT. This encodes CASSLTGERNTGELFF.

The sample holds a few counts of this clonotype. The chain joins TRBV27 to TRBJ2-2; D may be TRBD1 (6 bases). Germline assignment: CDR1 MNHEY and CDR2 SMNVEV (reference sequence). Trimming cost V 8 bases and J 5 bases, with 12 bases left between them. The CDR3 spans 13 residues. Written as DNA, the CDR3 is TGTGCCAGCCGCGACAGGTTTACCGGGGAGCTGTTTTTT. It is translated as CASRDRFTGELFF.

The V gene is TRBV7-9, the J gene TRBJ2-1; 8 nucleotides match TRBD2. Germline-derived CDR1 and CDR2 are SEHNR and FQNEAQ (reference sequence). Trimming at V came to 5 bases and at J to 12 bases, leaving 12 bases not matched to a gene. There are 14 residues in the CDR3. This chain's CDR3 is CASSITGTRGVQFF. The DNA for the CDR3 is TGTGCCAGCAGCATAACCGGGACTAGAGGTGTGCAGTTCTTC.